Shown below are 2 T cell receptor beta chains from a single sample sequenced in a study of tumor and adjacent non-tumor tissue in lung cancer. The template was RNA from unsorted bulk tissue. Distant lung tissue was collected more than 3 cm away from the tumor edge. TCRbeta libraries were built with three rounds of nested PCR, modified from ARM-PCR. TCRdb re-called the multiplex PCR reads through MiXCR, storing one row per CDR3 protein. The sample contains roughly 48,000 distinct CDR3 sequences, around 64% of which appear only once. Source material: distant non-tumor lung tissue. Source of these receptors: a woman aged 70 to 79 with non-small cell lung cancer.

For this clonotype: Germline and junction disagree at one end, which may indicate a read error. The V call is TRBV12-3 or TRBV12-4, the J call TRBJ2-6; 10 bases map to TRBD1. This CDR3 contains 17 residues. The CDR3 here is CTSSPGQGRSGANVLTF. As DNA, the CDR3 is TGTACCAGCAGTCCGGGACAGGGGCGATCTGGGGCCAACGTCCTGACTTTC.

This clonotype was recorded a few times. A much larger clone lies a single base off, so this may be a read error. The V gene is TRBV28, the J gene TRBJ2-7, with D uncertain. The length of the CDR3 is 15 residues. Trimming removed 6 bases at V and 5 bases at J, with 20 bases between. Germline loops: CDR1 MDHEN, CDR2 SYDVKM. CDR3 coding DNA: TGTGCCAGCAGACCCGCGATCTCGGGCCGGCACGAGCAGTACTTC. It translates to CASRPAISGRHEQYF.